This T cell receptor (beta chain) was identified in a study of T cell responses to AZD1222 COVID-19 vaccine. Germline V gene sequence: CDR1 SNHLY, CDR2 FYNNEI. V lost 7 bases and J lost 0, with 12 bases in between. The CDR3 extends over 15 amino acids. Clones were read by immunoSEQ multiplex PCR, and TCRdb kept only the in-frame ones, dropping some. The repertoire holds around 130,000 clones, with roughly 88% as singletons. The chain joins TRBV2 to TRBJ2-2; tentatively, D is TRBD2 (6 bases). This clonotype was obtained from an adult who received the AZD1222 COVID-19 vaccine. The material sequenced was peripheral blood, taken 28 days after the second AZD1222 dose. The CDR3 DNA reads TGTGCCAGCACGGGAGCGGCCCCGAACACCGGGGAGCTGTTTTTT. It codes for CASTGAAPNTGELFF. Full variable domain (outside the CDR3, taken from reference TRBV2 and TRBJ2-2): EPEVTQTPSHQVTQMGQEVILRCVPISNHLYFYWYRQILGQKVEFLVSFYNNEISEKSEIFDDQFSVERPDGSNFTLKIRSTKLEDSAMYFCASTGAAPNTGELFFGEGSRLTVL.